The present T cell receptor beta chain was sequenced within a study of T cell responses to AZD1222 COVID-19 vaccine. Study conclusions and caveats: Variant regions that are unmutated are reportedly the target of nearly half of spike-specific TCRs. Spike-specific TCR repertoires showed rising breadth and depth after two AZD1222 doses. In a largely white British group with more females than males, clonal diversity was possibly underestimated. Baseline seropositivity characterized only a handful of AZD1222 recipients.

Only a few counts were recorded for this clone. What it binds is unknown. The method was immunoSEQ multiplex PCR; TCRdb's version includes in-frame clones alone and lacks a portion of them. The data contain around 130,000 clones, about 91% of them singletons. Germline CDR1 LGHDT, CDR2 YNNKEL (reference sequence). With 2 bases removed from V and 0 bases from J, the gap between germline ends came to 13 bases. This CDR3 is built from 16 residues. The rearrangement joins TRBV3-1 (or the pseudogene TRBV3-2) to TRBJ1-1; possible D gene TRBD1, 5 bases. The sample here was peripheral blood, taken 28 days after the second AZD1222 dose. This receptor was identified in an adult who received the AZD1222 COVID-19 vaccine. In DNA form, the CDR3 reads TGTGCCAGCAGCCAAATCAGAGGGACGGTGAACACTGAAGCTTTCTTT. Protein sequence: CASSQIRGTVNTEAFF.